These T cell receptor beta chains were read from a single sample in a study of T cell changes during pregnancy in multiple sclerosis. Method: immunoSEQ multiplex PCR; TCRdb's copy keeps in-frame clones and lacks some. This sample has tens of thousands of clones, with roughly 92% found just once. Sequenced material: peripheral blood, taken in the second trimester of pregnancy. These receptors were taken from a female donor with multiple sclerosis, enrolled in a pregnancy study. Both conserved end residues are part of each CDR3. The D gene is left open where the match is weak. Some rows mark clone size as missing; the rest say once, few, many or name a class of expanded clone.

j_call	v_call	d_call	clone_size	cdr3_aa	cdr3_nt
TRBJ2-1	TRBV19	TRBD2	NA	CASSIVTSGSFYEQFF	TGTGCCAGTAGTATAGTCACTAGCGGGAGTTTCTATGAGCAGTTCTTC
TRBJ1-1	TRBV7-3	NA	NA	CASSLQLNTEAFF	TGTGCCAGCAGCTTACAATTGAACACTGAAGCTTTCTTT
TRBJ2-2	TRBV2	NA	NA	CASSDTTNTGELFF	TGTGCCAGCAGCGATACAACGAACACCGGGGAGCTGTTTTTT
TRBJ1-2	TRBV13	NA	NA	CASLRRGGLGYGYTF	TGTGCCAGCCTCCGCCGTGGGGGCTTAGGCTATGGCTACACCTTC
TRBJ2-3	TRBV12-1	NA	NA	CASSFGMEGTITDTQYF	TGTGCCAGCAGCTTTGGGATGGAGGGGACTATAACAGATACGCAGTATTTT
TRBJ1-6	TRBV7-3	NA	NA	CASSSTGINSPLHF	TGTGCCAGCAGCTCGACCGGGATAAATTCACCCCTCCACTTT
TRBJ1-2	TRBV19	NA	NA	CASSVRDTLWYGYTF	TGTGCCAGTTCAGTCCGGGACACTTTATGGTATGGCTACACCTTC
TRBJ1-2	TRBV28	NA	NA	CASSFPGGYGYTF	TGTGCCAGCAGTTTCCCGGGGGGTTATGGCTACACCTTC
TRBJ1-1	TRBV6-6	NA	NA	CASIPPGQGRNTEAFF	TGTGCCAGCATCCCCCCCGGCCAGGGGAGGAACACTGAAGCTTTCTTT
TRBJ2-1	TRBV20-1	TRBD1	NA	CSAQNRGEQFF	TGCAGTGCGCAGAACAGGGGTGAGCAGTTCTTC
TRBJ2-5	TRBV7-9	NA	NA	CASSFGGTETQYF	TGTGCCAGCAGCTTTGGGGGGACCGAGACCCAGTACTTC
TRBJ1-6	TRBV5-1	NA	few	CASSLQGSYNSPLHF	TGCGCCAGCAGCTTGCAGGGCTCCTATAATTCACCCCTCCACTTT
TRBJ1-2	TRBV6-5	TRBD1	NA	CASSPDRGDYGYTF	TGTGCCAGCAGCCCGGACAGGGGTGACTATGGCTACACCTTC
TRBJ1-1	TRBV18	NA	NA	CASSYLERNTEAFF	TGTGCCAGCTCCTATTTAGAGAGGAACACTGAAGCTTTCTTT
TRBJ1-1	TRBV2	NA	NA	CASTEEGSTEAFF	TGTGCCAGCACCGAGGAGGGGAGCACTGAAGCTTTCTTT
TRBJ2-1	TRBV6-5	NA	NA	CASKGGAYNEQFF	TGTGCCAGCAAGGGCGGGGCCTACAATGAGCAGTTCTTC
TRBJ2-7	TRBV6-1	NA	NA	CASSIPMGLSYEQYF	TGTGCCAGCTCGATCCCGATGGGGCTGTCCTACGAGCAGTACTTC
TRBJ1-1	TRBV5-6	NA	NA	CASSWGGFTEAFF	TGTGCCAGCAGCTGGGGGGGCTTCACTGAAGCTTTCTTT
TRBJ1-5	TRBV9	NA	NA	CASSVELNQPQHF	TGTGCCAGCAGCGTCGAGCTCAATCAGCCCCAGCATTTT
TRBJ2-7	TRBV10-3	TRBD2	NA	CAISGTGLAGAEQYF	TGTGCCATCAGTGGGACAGGACTAGCGGGAGCCGAGCAGTACTTC
TRBJ1-4	TRBV7-9	NA	NA	CASSLGVSKGELFF	TGTGCCAGCAGCTTAGGGGTGTCAAAAGGGGAACTGTTTTTT
TRBJ2-1	TRBV7-3	TRBD2	NA	CASRLAGGNNEQFF	TGTGCCAGCAGACTAGCGGGAGGTAACAATGAGCAGTTCTTC
TRBJ1-1	TRBV7-9	NA	NA	CASSFGTMNTEAFF	TGTGCCAGCAGTTTCGGGACAATGAATACTGAAGCTTTCTTT
TRBJ2-5	TRBV7-8	NA	NA	CASSLGGSITETQYF	TGTGCCAGCAGCTTAGGTGGGAGTATAACAGAGACCCAGTACTTC
TRBJ2-3	TRBV6-5	NA	NA	CASSYSNNPRGTQYF	TGTGCCAGCAGTTACTCGAACAACCCCAGGGGTACGCAGTATTTT
TRBJ2-1	TRBV7-3	TRBD1	NA	CASSPRRGLYNEQFF	TGTGCCAGCAGCCCCCGCAGGGGGCTCTACAATGAGCAGTTCTTC
TRBJ1-2	TRBV19	NA	NA	CASSLRDIHGYTF	TGTGCCAGTAGTTTACGGGACATCCACGGCTACACCTTC
TRBJ2-3	TRBV5-6	TRBD2	NA	CASSLIPAGGGTDTQYF	TGTGCCAGCAGCTTGATCCCTGCGGGAGGGGGCACAGATACGCAGTATTTT
TRBJ1-6	TRBV27	NA	few	CASSVIGGPLHF	TGTGCCAGCAGTGTAATAGGAGGGCCCCTCCACTTT
TRBJ1-1	TRBV10-3	NA	NA	CASTGNTEAFF	TGTGCCAGCACAGGGAACACTGAAGCTTTCTTT
TRBJ2-3	TRBV7-8	NA	NA	CASSPDVRGTQYF	TGTGCCAGCAGCCCGGACGTGCGGGGTACGCAGTATTTT
TRBJ1-6	TRBV6-1	TRBD1	NA	CASSESGQINSPLHF	TGTGCCAGCAGTGAATCGGGACAGATTAATTCACCCCTCCACTTT
TRBJ2-7	TRBV7-3	NA	once	CASSPPPGSYEEQYF	TGTGCCAGCAGCCCCCCCCCGGGGTCGTACGAGGAGCAGTACTTC